Listed below are T cell receptor beta chains from one sample, sequenced in a study of control samples from healthy donors and cancer patients. Here immunoSEQ multiplex PCR was the method, and the copy in TCRdb shows in-frame clones only, minus some. In the table there are roughly 150,000 clones, under 95% of which are singletons. Sequencing was done on a sample of blood. Every receptor here comes from a young man in good health. The CDR3 runs from the conserved cysteine through the conserved F or W. D genes are given only for firm matches. Size values are once, few and many counts, or a class for expanded clones, and some rows have none.

d_call	v_call	j_call	clone_size	cdr3_nt	cdr3_aa
-	TRBV4-2	TRBJ1-4	-	TGTGCCAGCAGCCGGACAGCGGGCCAACTAGAAGAAAAACTGTTTTTT	CASSRTAGQLEEKLFF
-	TRBV7-2	TRBJ2-2	-	TGTGCCAGCGGTAGAGCAGGGCCCGGGGAGCTGTTTTTT	CASGRAGPGELFF
-	TRBV6-5	TRBJ1-2	once	TGTGCCAGCACCGGGGCCTCCTATGGCTACACCTTC	CASTGASYGYTF
-	TRBV7-2	TRBJ1-1	-	TGTGCCAGCAGCTTACTGGGCGTGGGACCCGCTTTCTTT	CASSLLGVGPAFF
-	TRBV6-4	TRBJ1-6	-	TGTGCCAGCAGTGATTTTCCCTTGGGACCCCTCCACTTT	CASSDFPLGPLHF
-	TRBV4-1	TRBJ1-5	-	TGCGCCAGCAGCCAACTTGACAGAAGCAATCAGCCCCAGCATTTT	CASSQLDRSNQPQHF
TRBD1	TRBV9	TRBJ1-2	-	TGTGCCAGCAGCCTGGCCGGGACAGGGGGGGACGGCTACACCTTC	CASSLAGTGGDGYTF
-	TRBV6-2/TRBV6-3	TRBJ1-5	-	TGTGCCAGCAGCGAGGACGGGAATAGCAATCAGCCCCAGCATTTT	CASSEDGNSNQPQHF
TRBD1	TRBV2	TRBJ1-1	-	TGTGCCAGCAGTGATCGTAGGCAGGGGGTTACTGAAGCTTTCTTT	CASSDRRQGVTEAFF
-	TRBV7-3	TRBJ2-3	-	TGTGCCAGCAGCCCTCTGGGGGGCACAGATACGCAGTATTTT	CASSPLGGTDTQYF
-	TRBV5-1	TRBJ2-7	many	TGCGCCAGCAGCTTGGGGTTTATTGGTAGCGCCTACGAGCAGTACTTC	CASSLGFIGSAYEQYF
TRBD2	TRBV7-8	TRBJ2-7	-	TGTGCCAGCAGCTTTAGCGGGAGCGACCCTTACGAGCAGTACTTC	CASSFSGSDPYEQYF
-	TRBV4-3	TRBJ2-7	-	TGCGCCAGCAGCCAAGAGGAGGGGGGGAGAGACTACGAGCAGTACTTC	CASSQEEGGRDYEQYF
TRBD2	TRBV6-5	TRBJ2-2	-	TGTGCCAGCAGAAGCGGGACGGCGAACACCGGGGAGCTGTTTTTT	CASRSGTANTGELFF
-	TRBV15	TRBJ1-1	few	TGTGCCACCAGCAGGGACACTGAAGCTTTCTTT	CATSRDTEAFF
-	TRBV4-2	TRBJ1-5	-	TGTGCCAGCAGCCAAGACTGGGAGGGTCAGCCCCAGCATTTT	CASSQDWEGQPQHF
-	TRBV11-1	TRBJ1-6	once	TGTGCCAGCAGCTTAGCGCGTCGTCGAGATTCACCCCTCCACTTT	CASSLARRRDSPLHF
-	TRBV14	TRBJ1-3	-	TGTGCCAGCAGCCAATCCTTCACCATATATTTT	CASSQSFTIYF
-	TRBV6-1	TRBJ1-2	-	TGTGCCAGCAGTGATTCCCCCATCTTGTATGGCTACACCTTC	CASSDSPILYGYTF
-	TRBV13	TRBJ2-5	-	TGTGCCAGCAGCTCGTACGGGGTGGGTCAAGAGACCCAGTACTTC	CASSSYGVGQETQYF
-	TRBV10-2	TRBJ2-5	-	TGCGCCAGCGTCCGGGACTCAGGGAAGGCGACCCAGTACTTC	CASVRDSGKATQYF
-	TRBV7-2	TRBJ2-3	-	TGTGCCAGCAGCTCACAGTCCCTCAGCACAGATACGCAGTATTTT	CASSSQSLSTDTQYF
-	TRBV5-8	TRBJ1-5	-	TGTGCCAGCAGCTTTAGGGGGGGCCTCAATCAGCCCCAGCATTTT	CASSFRGGLNQPQHF
-	TRBV12-3/TRBV12-4	TRBJ2-5	-	TGTGCCAGCACGGACCCGCCCGGAGAGACCCAGTACTTC	CASTDPPGETQYF
-	TRBV4-3	TRBJ2-3	once	TGCGCCAGCAGCCAAGATGCCACTACAGATACGCAGTATTTT	CASSQDATTDTQYF
-	TRBV18	TRBJ1-1	-	TGTGCCAGCTCACCCCGTGGTGGGGGGCCTGAAGCTTTCTTT	CASSPRGGGPEAFF
-	TRBV7-9	TRBJ1-5	few	TGTGCCAGCAGCTTAACGGGGGTTCAGCCCCAGCATTTT	CASSLTGVQPQHF
TRBD1	TRBV27	TRBJ1-4	-	TGTGCCAGCAAGGGGGCGGAAGGGGGGGCCGATGGGGAAAAACTGTTTTTT	CASKGAEGGADGEKLFF
-	TRBV5-1	TRBJ2-5	-	TGCGCCAGCAGCTTGGTGAGGGGCCTGGAGACCCAGTACTTC	CASSLVRGLETQYF